This T cell receptor (beta chain) was identified in a study of blood T cell repertoires in COVID-19. Study at large: From the United States, Italy and Spain came samples of acute and convalescent COVID-19. Sources were T cells, B-cell-depleted T cells, or PBMCs; the material itself was cDNA or gDNA.

Measured with immunoSEQ multiplex PCR; TCRdb has only the in-frame clones, and not every one. The sample shows tens of thousands of clones, over 90% of them seen only once. The V gene lost 1 base and the J gene lost 11 bases, with 17 bases spanning the gap. This CDR3 has 14 residues. The germline gives CDR1 SGHAT, CDR2 FQNNGV. The sequencing input was peripheral blood. The clonotype was recovered from a man aged 45-65 years with acute or convalescent COVID-19. The J gene is TRBJ1-1, the V gene TRBV11-2, with D maybe TRBD1 (5 bases). CDR3 sequence (DNA): TGTGCCAGCAGCTTAGTAGACTTGTGGGGGAGGGCTTTCTTT. Translated: CASSLVDLWGRAFF.